This T cell receptor beta chain was captured by sequencing in a study of shared clonotypes between healthy human individuals. CDR1 is SNHLY, CDR2 FYNNEI, per germline. V lost 6 bases to trimming and J lost 3 bases; unmatched junction nucleotides: 9. CDR3 size: 15 residues. As defined, naive CD8 cells were CD45RO-negative and positively selected for CCR7, with terminally differentiated effector memory CD45RA+ cells excluded. Assay used: immunoSEQ multiplex PCR; TCRdb lists only in-frame clones, some missing. Among approximately 2,200,000 clones listed, about 93% were seen once. Study-wide points: With a few donors compared, roughly 5% of naive CD4 clonotypes were shared.

Concerning this clone itself: Its target is not known.

This receptor was obtained from a man between 18 and 35 years old in good health. Some clones in this sample may be carry-over from other donors' samples. Sequenced material: naive CD8+ T cells from PBMCs. This chain uses TRBV2 with TRBJ2-7, with TRBD1 matching over 9 bases. The CDR3 reads CASRGGTGNLYEQYF. DNA of the CDR3: TGTGCCAGCAGGGGGGGGACAGGGAACCTCTACGAGCAGTACTTC. The full variable domain, with the rest looked up from reference TRBV2 and TRBJ2-7, is EPEVTQTPSHQVTQMGQEVILRCVPISNHLYFYWYRQILGQKVEFLVSFYNNEISEKSEIFDDQFSVERPDGSNFTLKIRSTKLEDSAMYFCASRGGTGNLYEQYFGPGTRLTVT.